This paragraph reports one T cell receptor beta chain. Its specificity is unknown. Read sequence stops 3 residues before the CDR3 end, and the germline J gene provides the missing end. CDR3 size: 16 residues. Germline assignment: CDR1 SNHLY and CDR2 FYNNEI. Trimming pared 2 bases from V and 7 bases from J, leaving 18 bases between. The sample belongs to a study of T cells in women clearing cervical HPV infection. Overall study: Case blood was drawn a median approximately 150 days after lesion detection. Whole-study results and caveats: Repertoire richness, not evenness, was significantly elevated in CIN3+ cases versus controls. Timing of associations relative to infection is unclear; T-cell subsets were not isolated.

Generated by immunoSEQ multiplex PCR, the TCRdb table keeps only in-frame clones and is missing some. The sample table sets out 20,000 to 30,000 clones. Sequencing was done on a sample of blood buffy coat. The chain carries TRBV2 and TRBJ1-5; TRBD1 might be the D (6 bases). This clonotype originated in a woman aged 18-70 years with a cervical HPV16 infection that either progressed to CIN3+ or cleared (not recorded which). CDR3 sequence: CASSEYGGRSHQPQHF. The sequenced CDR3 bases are TGTGCCAGCAGTGAATATGGGGGCCGTTCGCACCAGCCC. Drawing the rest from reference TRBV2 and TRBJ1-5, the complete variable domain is EPEVTQTPSHQVTQMGQEVILRCVPISNHLYFYWYRQILGQKVEFLVSFYNNEISEKSEIFDDQFSVERPDGSNFTLKIRSTKLEDSAMYFCASSEYGGRSHQPQHFGDGTRLSIL.